The rows below give T cell receptor beta chains drawn from one sample of a study of shared clonotypes between healthy human individuals. Sequencing used immunoSEQ multiplex PCR; TCRdb keeps in-frame clones, though not all of them. Of hundreds of thousands of clones in the sample, about 78% are singletons; the top ten hold around 1.8%. Input material: memory CD4+ T cells sorted from blood. The receptors shown here come from a woman in her twenties or thirties in good health. Each CDR3 is given with its conserved first and last residue. A D gene is named only where the DNA matches it firmly. A row's size may be missing; if present it is once, few, many or a size class.

J gene: TRBJ2-1
clone size: few
D gene: TRBD2
V gene: TRBV2
CDR3 protein: CASSAASSGSREQFF
CDR3 DNA: TGTGCCAGCAGTGCGGCGTCTAGCGGGAGTCGCGAGCAGTTCTTC

J gene: TRBJ2-7
clone size: NA
D gene: TRBD2
V gene: TRBV29-1
CDR3 protein: CSVTTTSGVSYEQYF
CDR3 DNA: TGCAGCGTTACTACTACTAGCGGGGTTTCCTACGAGCAGTACTTC

J gene: TRBJ2-7
clone size: NA
D gene: NA
V gene: TRBV11-2
CDR3 protein: CASSPRQGHEQYF
CDR3 DNA: TGTGCCAGCAGCCCTCGGCAGGGCCACGAGCAGTACTTC

J gene: TRBJ1-4
clone size: few
D gene: NA
V gene: TRBV18
CDR3 protein: CASSPPSGTTNEKLFF
CDR3 DNA: TGTGCCAGCTCACCACCGTCAGGAACAACTAATGAAAAACTGTTTTTT

J gene: TRBJ1-4
clone size: NA
D gene: NA
V gene: TRBV29-1
CDR3 protein: CSVATSGNEKLFF
CDR3 DNA: TGCAGCGTCGCTACTAGTGGGAATGAAAAACTGTTTTTT

J gene: TRBJ2-7
clone size: NA
D gene: TRBD1
V gene: TRBV28
CDR3 protein: CASSGQGATYEQYF
CDR3 DNA: TGTGCCAGCAGCGGACAGGGAGCCACCTACGAGCAGTACTTC

J gene: TRBJ2-5
clone size: NA
D gene: TRBD2
V gene: TRBV28
CDR3 protein: CASSDRLAGVETQYF
CDR3 DNA: TGTGCCAGCAGTGACAGACTAGCGGGAGTGGAGACCCAGTACTTC

J gene: TRBJ1-2
clone size: NA
D gene: NA
V gene: TRBV7-9
CDR3 protein: CASSFGQPDGYTF
CDR3 DNA: TGTGCCAGCAGCTTTGGACAGCCGGATGGCTACACCTTC

J gene: TRBJ2-3
clone size: NA
D gene: TRBD1
V gene: TRBV7-9
CDR3 protein: CASSSPGGVDTQYF
CDR3 DNA: TGTGCCAGCAGCTCCCCAGGGGGTGTCGATACGCAGTATTTT

J gene: TRBJ2-7
clone size: NA
D gene: TRBD2
V gene: TRBV6-5
CDR3 protein: CASHASGEQYF
CDR3 DNA: TGTGCCAGCCATGCTAGCGGCGAGCAGTACTTC

J gene: TRBJ1-5
clone size: few
D gene: NA
V gene: TRBV7-9
CDR3 protein: CASSHDRGLQPQHF
CDR3 DNA: TGTGCCAGCAGCCACGATCGGGGGCTTCAGCCCCAGCATTTT

J gene: TRBJ2-7
clone size: NA
D gene: NA
V gene: TRBV25-1
CDR3 protein: CASKKDTYEQYF
CDR3 DNA: TGTGCCAGCAAGAAAGACACCTACGAGCAGTACTTC

J gene: TRBJ2-7
clone size: NA
D gene: NA
V gene: TRBV7-9
CDR3 protein: CASSSGAVGSYEQYF
CDR3 DNA: TGTGCCAGCAGCTCCGGGGCAGTAGGCTCCTACGAGCAGTACTTC

J gene: TRBJ2-2
clone size: NA
D gene: TRBD1
V gene: TRBV28
CDR3 protein: CASRYGTGSPGELFF
CDR3 DNA: TGTGCCAGCAGATACGGGACAGGGAGTCCCGGGGAGCTGTTTTTT

J gene: TRBJ1-2
clone size: NA
D gene: NA
V gene: TRBV27
CDR3 protein: CASSPVTGNYGYTF
CDR3 DNA: TGTGCCAGCAGTCCCGTCACAGGGAACTATGGCTACACCTTC

J gene: TRBJ2-2
clone size: NA
D gene: NA
V gene: TRBV21-1
CDR3 protein: CASPWPGLMNTGELFF
CDR3 DNA: TGTGCCAGCCCTTGGCCAGGACTAATGAACACCGGGGAGCTGTTTTTT